This T cell receptor (beta chain) was sequenced during a study of shared clonotypes between healthy human individuals. Study-wide results and caveats: The represented genetic and exposure-history diversity was limited by the small number of donors.

The table came from immunoSEQ multiplex PCR; TCRdb's copy has only in-frame clones and leaves some out. The table shows around 2,000,000 clones, with about 95% occurring only once. Concerning this clone: Its antigen remains unidentified.

CDR1 is GTSNPN and CDR2 is SVGIG in the germline V gene (reference sequence). This CDR3 is 11 amino acids long. Trimming left V 3 bases short and J 8 bases short, with 10 bases between. Positively selected for CCR7, the CD45RO-negative cells used as naive CD8 cells excluded terminally differentiated effector memory CD45RA+ cells. All participating donors were Caucasian adults from Nashville, Tennessee. The source material was naive CD8+ T cells sorted from blood. This receptor was taken from a man aged 18 to 30 in good health. The chain couples TRBV30 to TRBJ1-1, with D unclear. DNA for the CDR3: TGTGCCTGGAGCCCTGGGAGGGAAGCTTTCTTT. It codes for CAWSPGREAFF.